This TCR beta chain came from a study of blood T cells in healthy people across ages. Study-wide points: As age increased, TCR beta diversity per million T cells fell in a roughly linear fashion. More naive CD4+ cells and higher diversity were found in long-lived than in aged donors.

Each sample yielded at least 6 million isolated PBMCs. For the second PCR, which ran for about 7 to 11 cycles, a sample-barcoded 5' primer and a J-beta primer mix were used. Samples each returned at least 3 million CDR3-containing paired-end reads. TCRdb called the 5' RACE reads again in MiXCR, with one record for every CDR3 protein. The data show 1,500,000 or so distinct CDR3 sequences, less than 45% seen once. A remark on this clonotype: The antigen is undetermined. Given a much more abundant clone one base away, this may be a read error.

V gave up 5 bases and J gave up 10 bases, with 18 bases separating them. CDR1 is SGHNT and CDR2 is YENEEA in the germline V gene. The CDR3 is made up of 13 amino acids. V and J are TRBV11-3 and TRBJ2-7; possibly TRBD1 or TRBD2 for D (5 bases each). Material: blood. The receptor's source is a young woman in good health. The CDR3 DNA reads TGTGCCAGCAGCGTAGTAGCTGGGGGAACCCAGTACTTC. Encoded protein: CASSVVAGGTQYF.